A selection of T cell receptor beta chains follows, all from one sample in a study of regulatory T cells in long-lasting Graves disease. TCRdb redid the calling of the multiplex PCR reads with MiXCR, one entry per CDR3 protein. Among more than 650,000 distinct CDR3 sequences listed, around 30% were seen once. The sample was peripheral blood mononuclear cells (PBMCs), taken when the disease was refractory, from a patient treated with antithyroid drugs. These receptors were taken from a female donor with Graves disease. The CDR3 runs from the conserved cysteine through the conserved F or W. The D gene is left open where the match is weak. Rows give clone size only sometimes, using once, few, many, or a class for an expanded clone.

clone_size j_call v_call d_call cdr3_nt cdr3_aa
few TRBJ2-2 TRBV7-9 NA TGTGCCAGCAGTCAGGCCACCGGGGAGCTGTTTTTT CASSQATGELFF
NA TRBJ1-2 TRBV29-1 NA TGCAGCGCTCGGTTCTTAACTAACTATGGCTACACCTTC CSARFLTNYGYTF
NA TRBJ2-2 TRBV20-1 NA TGCAGTGCCTCGTACGGAACCGGGGAGCTGTTTTTT CSASYGTGELFF
few TRBJ1-2 TRBV6-1 NA TGTGCCAGCACTATGAAGGGATCCGGGTCGGCTGGCTACACCTTC CASTMKGSGSAGYTF
NA TRBJ2-7 TRBV5-1 NA TGCGCCAGCAGTATGGCCCCAGGGCCGGACTACGAGCAGTACTTC CASSMAPGPDYEQYF
few TRBJ2-5 TRBV6-9 TRBD2 TGTGCCAGCAGTTTGACTAGCAGTTCACTGGAGACCCAGTACTTC CASSLTSSSLETQYF
NA TRBJ1-3 TRBV6-1 NA TGTGCCAGCACTCGGGACCTCGGGGGAAACACCATATATTTT CASTRDLGGNTIYF
many TRBJ2-5 TRBV11-2 NA TGTGCCAGCAGCTTAGTGAGTGTGACCCAGTACTTC CASSLVSVTQYF
NA TRBJ2-7 TRBV7-2 TRBD1 TGTGCCAGGGACAGGGACAGAACTGGGTACGAGCAGTACTTC CARDRDRTGYEQYF
NA TRBJ1-6 TRBV29-1 NA TGCAGCGTACGGGACACACGAAATTCACCCCTCCACTTT CSVRDTRNSPLHF
NA TRBJ2-7 TRBV20-1 TRBD1 TGCAGTGCGCAAAGGCAGGGGGCCTACGAGCAGTACTTC CSAQRQGAYEQYF
NA TRBJ2-5 TRBV7-3 TRBD2 TGTGCCAGCAGCTCGACTAGCGGGAGGGCCGGGGAGACCCAGTACTTC CASSSTSGRAGETQYF
once TRBJ1-5 TRBV7-2 NA TGTGCCAGCAGCCCCGGGATGGGTCAGCCCCAGCATTTT CASSPGMGQPQHF
NA TRBJ1-6 TRBV6-5 NA TGTGCCAGCAGTTACTCGGGCAAGAGCTCCTATAATTCACCCCTCCACTTT CASSYSGKSSYNSPLHF
few TRBJ1-3 TRBV6-1 NA TGTGCCAGCAGTGAAGCGGGGGCGAACACCATATATTTT CASSEAGANTIYF
NA TRBJ2-5 TRBV29-1 NA TGCAGCGTAGACCAGGGACCAGCCGTAGGGACCCAGTACTTC CSVDQGPAVGTQYF
few TRBJ2-5 TRBV2 NA TGTGCCAGCAGTGACGCGGGGCTGAGGGAGACCCAGTACTTC CASSDAGLRETQYF
NA TRBJ1-4 TRBV3-1 TRBD1 TGTGCCAGCAGTGTCAGGGGGAATGAAAAACTGTTTTTT CASSVRGNEKLFF